This TCR beta chain was sequenced during a study of cytomegalovirus exposure and HLA in healthy donors. Study-wide results and caveats: After further analysis at a later stage, roughly 16,000 TCR beta sequences were associated with HLA alleles at 0.05 false discovery rate. Later analysis revealed greater clonal expansion in HLA-associated TCR beta chains than in equally common others. It was taken for granted in presence/absence analyses that sequencing depth across donors was roughly uniform. There were around 160 TCR beta chains listed as cytomegalovirus-associated.

Losses at the gene ends were 3 bases for V and 4 bases for J; bases not matched to a gene: 5. CDR1 and CDR2 (germline): SGDLS, YYNGEE. The length of the CDR3 is 15 residues. Details on this clone: No antigen is known for it.

With 60 Vbeta and 13 Jbeta primers, the PCR was carried out. Clones were sequenced by immunoSEQ multiplex PCR, and TCRdb holds only the in-frame ones, with some missing. The sample contains about 110,000 clones, around three quarters of which appear only once. The receptor was isolated from a man younger than 40 in good health and CMV-seronegative. The chain uses TRBV9 and TRBJ2-5, with 11 positions matching TRBD2. Sequencing was performed on PBMCs. For the CDR3, the DNA is TGTGCCAGCAGCGGTAGCGGGGGGGCTGGAGAGACCCAGTACTTC. Protein sequence: CASSGSGGAGETQYF.